The 21 T cell receptor beta chains below come from one sample, sequenced in a study of T-cell reconstitution after alpha-beta-depleted transplantation in children. Preparing the TCRbeta library involved the use of unique molecular identifiers. One entry per CDR3 protein, called by TCRdb with MiXCR from the PCR reads. The table includes hundreds of thousands of distinct CDR3 sequences, roughly 16% detected once. The sequenced sample was PBMCs, mostly from graft donor cells, obtained 360 days after TCRalphabeta/CD19-depleted stem cell transplant. These receptor sequences come from a male patient between 2 and 15 years old who had a stem cell transplant for acute lymphoblastic leukemia, so the T cells may come from the graft donor.

This clonotype was recorded a few times. The chain combines TRBV6-1 with TRBJ2-7; D is ambiguous. Per germline, CDR1 MNHNS and CDR2 SASEGT. V was trimmed by 9 bases and J by 1 base, leaving 19 bases between them. The CDR3 loop spans 15 amino acids. CDR3 region: CASKKESYGSYEQYF. The DNA of the CDR3 is TGTGCCAGTAAGAAGGAGTCCTATGGGTCCTACGAGCAGTACTTC.

The chain couples TRBV12-3 or TRBV12-4 to TRBJ2-7, with D possibly called TRBD1 or TRBD2 (5 bases each). The length of the CDR3 is 13 residues. Trimming took 5 bases from V and 2 from J, leaving 10 bases between them. The CDR3 sequence is CASSSRDPYEQYF. As DNA, the CDR3 is TGTGCCAGCAGTAGTAGGGACCCCTACGAGCAGTACTTC.

This clonotype was detected only a few times. This chain uses TRBV7-9 with TRBJ2-2, with a weak D call TRBD2 (5 bases). V shed 0 bases and J shed 7 bases, with 12 bases lying between them. There are 15 residues in the CDR3. Germline V lookup: CDR1 SEHNR, CDR2 FQNEAQ (reference sequence). As DNA, the CDR3 is TGTGCCAGCAGCTTAGCGTGGCGGGCTGTCGGGGAGCTGTTTTTT. Translating gives CASSLAWRAVGELFF.

This clonotype was recorded many times. This chain links TRBV9 with TRBJ2-3, with 11 bases that match TRBD2. Germline CDR1 is SGDLS and CDR2 is YYNGEE. The V gene end was trimmed by 4 bases and the J gene end by 6 bases; junction bases not matched to a gene: 4. The CDR3 has 14 residues. The CDR3 DNA follows: TGTGCCAGCAGCTTTAGCGGGAGGGGTGATACGCAGTATTTT. It is translated as CASSFSGRGDTQYF.

This clonotype was recorded many times. The rearrangement links TRBV12-3 or TRBV12-4 to TRBJ2-7; weak D call: TRBD2 (5 bases). This CDR3 contains 20 residues. V gave up 5 bases and J gave up 3 bases, with 32 bases separating them. CDR3 nucleotide sequence: TGTGCCAGCAGTCCCGGTGTTTTGGGTTTCGATTCAGGCGACTACTACGAGCAGTACTTC. Amino acid sequence: CASSPGVLGFDSGDYYEQYF.

V usage is TRBV5-4 and J usage is TRBJ2-3; 13 nucleotides agree with TRBD2. Germline V lookup: CDR1 SGHNT, CDR2 YYREEE (reference sequence). Trimming at V came to 4 bases and at J to 3 bases, leaving 5 bases not matched to a gene. This CDR3 comprises 16 residues. CDR3 coding DNA: TGTGCCAGCAGCACTGGACTAGCGGGAGAAACAGATACGCAGTATTTT. It codes for CASSTGLAGETDTQYF.

This clonotype was detected ten times or more. The chain has TRBV20-1 and TRBJ2-5; perhaps TRBD2 as D (5 bases). From germline, CDR1 is DFQATT and CDR2 SNEGSKA (reference sequence). Trimming stripped 6 bases from V and 0 bases from J, with 17 bases between. The CDR3 is 15 amino acids. CDR3 coding DNA: TGCAGTGCAACTAGGCCGGGCCAGTACCAAGAGACCCAGTACTTC. Protein product: CSATRPGQYQETQYF.

This clonotype was counted a few times. CDR3 residues: CASSLAGGGGELFF. The CDR3 DNA reads as TGTGCCAGCAGCTTAGCAGGGGGCGGCGGGGAGCTGTTTTTT. This rearrangement joins TRBV7-2 to TRBJ2-2, with 7 bases matching TRBD1. The germline gives CDR1 SGHTA, CDR2 FQGNSA. The CDR3 has 14 amino acids. Germline trimming cut 0 bases from V and 7 bases from J; bases unmatched to any gene: 2.

This clonotype came up a few times. The chain is built from TRBV10-2 and TRBJ1-1; perhaps TRBD1 as D (5 bases). Trimming pared 6 bases from V and 3 bases from J, leaving 11 bases between. This CDR3 region has 13 residues. Looked up from germline, CDR1 is WSHSY and CDR2 is SAAADI. The CDR3 DNA reads as TGCGCCAGCAGAATTCAGGGTTACACTGAAGCTTTCTTT. This encodes CASRIQGYTEAFF.

This sequence joins TRBV3-1 and TRBJ2-1; D is possibly TRBD1 or TRBD2 (5 bases each). The germline CDR1 and CDR2 sequences are LGHDT and YNNKEL (reference sequence). The V end was cut by 0 bases, the J end by 0 bases, with 15 bases between. The CDR3 is made up of 18 amino acids. The CDR3 region has the DNA TGTGCCAGCAGCCAAGAAGGGGTGCGGGCGAGCTCCTACAATGAGCAGTTCTTC. Translated: CASSQEGVRASSYNEQFF.

The V and J genes are TRBV28 and TRBJ2-5, with 8 positions matching TRBD1. Germline lookup yields CDR1 MDHEN and CDR2 SYDVKM. After removal of 7 bases from V and 2 bases from J, the junction contained 9 bases not matched to a gene. This CDR3 has 15 residues. In nucleotides, the CDR3 is TGTGCCAGCAACATCAAACAGGGGGGACAAGAGACCCAGTACTTC. It translates to CASNIKQGGQETQYF.

This clonotype has more than one count but fewer than ten. The rearrangement links TRBV5-6 to TRBJ2-1, with 10 bases aligning to TRBD2. The V and J ends lost 6 bases and 4 bases, in that order; junction bases with no gene match: 7. The CDR3 is 15 residues long. CDR1 is SGHDT and CDR2 is YYEEEE in the germline V gene. CDR3 sequence reads: CASTKTSGYYNEQFF. In DNA form, the CDR3 reads TGTGCCAGCACCAAGACTAGCGGGTATTACAATGAGCAGTTCTTC.

V and J are TRBV20-1 and TRBJ2-7; TRBD2 matches at 14 bases. CDR3 size: 16 residues. V shed 4 bases, J shed 4 bases, and the junction held 9 bases outside the gene matches. Germline V gives CDR1 DFQATT, CDR2 SNEGSKA (reference sequence). Here the CDR3 DNA reads TGCAGTGCTATGGGGACTAGCGGGAGATCCGGGTACGAGCAGTACTTC. Its translation: CSAMGTSGRSGYEQYF.

The table lists this clonotype with a few counts. The rearrangement joins TRBV12-3 or TRBV12-4 to TRBJ1-6; 7 bases align to TRBD1. This CDR3 has 14 residues. The V and J ends lost 6 bases and 7 bases, in that order; junction bases with no gene match: 6. CDR3 sequence reads: CASRAGTANSPLHF. The CDR3, as DNA: TGTGCCAGCAGGGCCGGGACAGCGAATTCACCCCTCCACTTT.

Ten or more counts support this clonotype. This chain joins TRBV6-2 or TRBV6-3 and TRBJ2-2, with D possibly matching TRBD1 (6 bases). Germline-derived CDR1 and CDR2 are MNHEY and SVGEGT. V dropped 2 bases and J dropped 0 bases, with 19 bases sitting between them. CDR3 length: 19 amino acids. CDR3 loop: CASSYQGLVLPANTGELFF. CDR3 in DNA: TGTGCCAGCAGTTACCAGGGGTTAGTACTTCCAGCGAACACCGGGGAGCTGTTTTTT.

This clonotype came up once. This chain links TRBV13 with TRBJ2-1, with 7 bases aligning to TRBD1. The germline CDR1 and CDR2 sequences are PRHDT and FYEKMQ (reference sequence). The ends lost 5 bases at V and 6 bases at J; junction bases unmatched: 7. This CDR3 spans 14 amino acids. Written as DNA, the CDR3 is TGTGCCAGCAGCAGGACAGGAGAATCCAATGAGCAGTTCTTC. This translates into CASSRTGESNEQFF.

This clonotype was detected ten times or more. The CDR3 spells CATSSRSGSTYNEQFF. The DNA for the CDR3 is TGTGCCACCAGCAGTAGGTCCGGGAGCACCTACAATGAGCAGTTCTTC. The rearrangement joins TRBV15 to TRBJ2-1, with D maybe TRBD2 (6 bases). The CDR3 has 16 residues. The V end lost 3 bases, the J end lost 2 bases, and 14 bases lay between the germline ends. CDR1 is LNHNV, CDR2 YYDKDF, per germline (reference sequence).

The rearrangement joins TRBV15 to TRBJ2-1; TRBD2 aligns across 8 bases. V dropped 1 base and J dropped 14; count of bases not matched to a gene: 13. Looked up from germline, CDR1 is LNHNV and CDR2 is YYDKDF (reference sequence). The CDR3 covers 15 residues. The CDR3 DNA sequence: TGTGCCACCAGCAGAGGTCCGTCCAGCGGGAGTGTAGAGTTCTTC. Encoded protein: CATSRGPSSGSVEFF.

This clonotype appeared a few times. The gene calls are TRBV4-1 and TRBJ2-1; TRBD2 is a possible D gene (6 bases). Per germline, CDR1 MGHRA and CDR2 YSYEKL. Between the trimmed V and J ends, which lost 0 bases and 3 bases, there was a span of 9 bases. The CDR3 contains 15 residues. CDR3 coding DNA: TGCGCCAGCAGCCAAGAGCCTAGCGACTACAATGAGCAGTTCTTC. This gives the protein CASSQEPSDYNEQFF.

In DNA, the CDR3 is TGTGCCAGCAGCCAAGGGCAGGCTACCTACAATGAGCAGTTCTTC. The encoded protein is CASSQGQATYNEQFF. V gene TRBV4-2 combines with J gene TRBJ2-1; D gene uncertain. CDR3 length: 15 residues. Germline CDR1 is LGHNA and CDR2 is YNFKEQ. Trimming took 1 base from V and 2 from J, leaving 9 bases between them.

This clonotype has only a few counts. Written as DNA, the CDR3 is TGTGCCAGTAGTGGCCGACCCGGGACCCAGTACTTC. This encodes CASSGRPGTQYF. This chain connects TRBV19 to TRBJ2-5; no reliable D call. The CDR3 has 12 residues. Germline CDR1 reads LNHDA; CDR2 reads SQIVND (reference sequence). V gave up 5 bases and J gave up 7 bases, with 11 bases separating them.